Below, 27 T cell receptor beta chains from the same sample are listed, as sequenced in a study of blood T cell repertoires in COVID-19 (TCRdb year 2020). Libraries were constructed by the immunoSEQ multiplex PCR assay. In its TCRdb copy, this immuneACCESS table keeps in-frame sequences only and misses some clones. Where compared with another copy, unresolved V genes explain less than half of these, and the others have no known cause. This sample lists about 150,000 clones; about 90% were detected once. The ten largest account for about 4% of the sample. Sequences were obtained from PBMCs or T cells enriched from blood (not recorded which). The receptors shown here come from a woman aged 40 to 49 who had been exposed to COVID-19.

The CDR3 DNA is TGTGCCAGTAGTTGGGTAGGGGATCCCACAGATACGCAGTATTTT. Protein: CASSWVGDPTDTQYF. This chain links TRBV19 with TRBJ2-3; TRBD1 might be the D (5 bases). This CDR3 is built from 15 residues. CDR1 is LNHDA and CDR2 is SQIVND in the germline V gene (reference sequence). The V end was cut by 5 bases, the J end by 2 bases, with 14 bases between.

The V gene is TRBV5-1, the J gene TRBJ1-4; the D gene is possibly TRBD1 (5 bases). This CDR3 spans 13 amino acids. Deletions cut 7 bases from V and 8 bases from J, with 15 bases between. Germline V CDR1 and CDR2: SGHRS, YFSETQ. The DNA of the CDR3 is TGCGCCAGCGCCCGCGACGCAGGGGAAAAACTGTTTTTT. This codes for CASARDAGEKLFF.

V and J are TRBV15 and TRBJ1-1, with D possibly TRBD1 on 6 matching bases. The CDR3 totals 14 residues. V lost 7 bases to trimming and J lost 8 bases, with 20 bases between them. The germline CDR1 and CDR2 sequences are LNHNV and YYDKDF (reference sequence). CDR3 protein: CATNLGWGHGEAFF. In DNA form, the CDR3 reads TGTGCCACCAATTTAGGATGGGGACACGGAGAAGCTTTCTTT.

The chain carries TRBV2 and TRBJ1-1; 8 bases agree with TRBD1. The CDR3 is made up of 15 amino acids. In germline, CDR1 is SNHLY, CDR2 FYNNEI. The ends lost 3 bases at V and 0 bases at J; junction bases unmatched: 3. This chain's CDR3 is CASSDAGGMNTEAFF. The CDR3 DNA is TGTGCCAGCAGTGACGCAGGGGGCATGAACACTGAAGCTTTCTTT.

In DNA form, the CDR3 reads TGCAGCGTTGAAGAGAAGACAGGATTCTATGGCTACACCTTC. Encoded protein: CSVEEKTGFYGYTF. The chain has TRBV29-1 and TRBJ1-2, with D perhaps matching TRBD1 (6 bases). Per the germline V gene, CDR1 is SQVTM and CDR2 is ANQGSEA. The V gene lost 0 bases and the J gene lost 4 bases, with 12 bases spanning the gap. CDR3 length: 14 residues.

The CDR3 DNA reads as TGTGCCAGCAGTTCCGCCGGACAGGGAGGCCACTACGAGCAGTACTTC. This translates into CASSSAGQGGHYEQYF. The chain has TRBV27 and TRBJ2-7; TRBD1 matches at 8 bases. The CDR3 contains 16 residues. Unmatched junction bases numbered 11, after V lost 4 bases and J lost 3 bases. From germline, CDR1 is MNHEY and CDR2 SMNVEV (reference sequence).

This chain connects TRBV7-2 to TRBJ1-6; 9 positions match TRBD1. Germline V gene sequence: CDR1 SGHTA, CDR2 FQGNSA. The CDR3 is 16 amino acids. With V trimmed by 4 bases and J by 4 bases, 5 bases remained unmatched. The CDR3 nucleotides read TGTGCCAGCAGCTCGGACAGGGGATCGTATAATTCACCCCTCCACTTT. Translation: CASSSDRGSYNSPLHF.

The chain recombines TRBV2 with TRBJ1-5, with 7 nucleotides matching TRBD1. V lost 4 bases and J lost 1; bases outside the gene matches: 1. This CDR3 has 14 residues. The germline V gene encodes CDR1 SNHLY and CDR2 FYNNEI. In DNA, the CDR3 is TGTGCCAGCAGTGGACAGGGAAGCAATCAGCCCCAGCATTTT. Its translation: CASSGQGSNQPQHF.

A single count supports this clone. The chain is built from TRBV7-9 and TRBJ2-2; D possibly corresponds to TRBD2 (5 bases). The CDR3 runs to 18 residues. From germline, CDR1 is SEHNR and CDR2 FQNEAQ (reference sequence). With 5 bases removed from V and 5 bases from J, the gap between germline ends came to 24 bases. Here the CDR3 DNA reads TGTGCCAGCAGCACCCGAGCCCGGGGTGATGAGGTGACCGGGGAGCTGTTTTTT. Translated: CASSTRARGDEVTGELFF.

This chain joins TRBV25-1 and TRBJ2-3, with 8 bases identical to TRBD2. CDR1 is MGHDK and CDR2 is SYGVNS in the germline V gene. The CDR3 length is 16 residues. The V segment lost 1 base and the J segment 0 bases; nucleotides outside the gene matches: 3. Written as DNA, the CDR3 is TGTGCCAGCAGTGAATTCCGGGGGGGTAGCACAGATACGCAGTATTTT. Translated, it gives CASSEFRGGSTDTQYF.

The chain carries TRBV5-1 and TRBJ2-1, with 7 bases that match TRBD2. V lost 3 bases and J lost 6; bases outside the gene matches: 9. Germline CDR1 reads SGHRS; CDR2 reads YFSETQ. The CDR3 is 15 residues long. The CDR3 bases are TGCGCCAGCAGCTCACAGGCTAGCGGACTCAATGAGCAGTTCTTC. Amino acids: CASSSQASGLNEQFF.

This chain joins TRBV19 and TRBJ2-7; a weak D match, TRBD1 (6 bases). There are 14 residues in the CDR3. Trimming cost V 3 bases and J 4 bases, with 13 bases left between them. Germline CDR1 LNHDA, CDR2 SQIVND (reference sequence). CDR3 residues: CASSINQDSYEQYF. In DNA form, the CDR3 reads TGTGCCAGTAGTATTAACCAGGACAGTTACGAGCAGTACTTC.

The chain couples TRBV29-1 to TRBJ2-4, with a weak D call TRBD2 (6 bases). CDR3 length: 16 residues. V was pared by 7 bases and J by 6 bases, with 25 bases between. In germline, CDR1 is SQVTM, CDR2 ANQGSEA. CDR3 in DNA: TGCAGCGGGTTCCCGGGACCTCGGACCGGGGGAAACATTCAGTACTTC. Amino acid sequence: CSGFPGPRTGGNIQYF.

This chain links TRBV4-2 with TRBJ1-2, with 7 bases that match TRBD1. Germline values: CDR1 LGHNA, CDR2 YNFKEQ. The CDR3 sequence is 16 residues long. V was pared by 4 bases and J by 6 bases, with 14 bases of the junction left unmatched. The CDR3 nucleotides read TGTGCCAGCAGCCCGTATATGGGACAGTTTAGAGATGGCTACACCTTC. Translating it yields CASSPYMGQFRDGYTF.

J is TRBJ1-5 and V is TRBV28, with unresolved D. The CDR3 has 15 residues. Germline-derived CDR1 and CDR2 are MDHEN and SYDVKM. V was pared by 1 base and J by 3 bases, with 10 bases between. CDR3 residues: CASSLYRTFNQPQHF. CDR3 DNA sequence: TGTGCCAGCAGTTTATATAGGACTTTCAATCAGCCCCAGCATTTT.

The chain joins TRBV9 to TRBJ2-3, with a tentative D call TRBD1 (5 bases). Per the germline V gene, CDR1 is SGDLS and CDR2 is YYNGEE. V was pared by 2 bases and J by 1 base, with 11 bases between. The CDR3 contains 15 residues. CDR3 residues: CASSVRAVGTDTQYF. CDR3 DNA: TGTGCCAGCAGCGTCAGGGCCGTGGGCACAGATACGCAGTATTTT.

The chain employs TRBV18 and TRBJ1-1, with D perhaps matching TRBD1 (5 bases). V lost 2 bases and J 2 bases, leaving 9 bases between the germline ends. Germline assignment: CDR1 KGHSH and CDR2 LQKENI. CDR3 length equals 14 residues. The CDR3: CASSPKGTNTEAFF. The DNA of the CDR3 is TGTGCCAGCTCACCAAAAGGGACTAACACTGAAGCTTTCTTT.

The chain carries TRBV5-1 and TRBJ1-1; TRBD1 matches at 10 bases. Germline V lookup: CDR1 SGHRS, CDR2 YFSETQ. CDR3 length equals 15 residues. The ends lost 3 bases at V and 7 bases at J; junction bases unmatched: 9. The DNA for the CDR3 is TGCGCCAGCAGCTATGACAGGGGGCGCGGATATGAAGCTTTCTTT. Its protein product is CASSYDRGRGYEAFF.

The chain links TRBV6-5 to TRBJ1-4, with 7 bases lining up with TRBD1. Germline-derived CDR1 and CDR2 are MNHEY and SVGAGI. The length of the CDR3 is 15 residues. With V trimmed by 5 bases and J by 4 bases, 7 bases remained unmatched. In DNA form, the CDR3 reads TGTGCCAGCAGTCCCTGGGGACAGATTAATGAAAAACTGTTTTTT. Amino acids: CASSPWGQINEKLFF.

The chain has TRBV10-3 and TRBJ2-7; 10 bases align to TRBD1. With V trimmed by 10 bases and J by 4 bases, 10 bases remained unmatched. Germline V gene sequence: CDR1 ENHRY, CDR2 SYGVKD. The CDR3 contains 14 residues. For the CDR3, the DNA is TGTGCCACTTTCGACCGGGACAGGGGATACGAGCAGTACTTC. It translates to CATFDRDRGYEQYF.

The CDR3 loop is CASSYNPRREAYEQYF. CDR3 in DNA: TGTGCCAGCAGTTACAATCCCAGGAGGGAGGCTTACGAGCAGTACTTC. This chain connects TRBV6-6 to TRBJ2-7, with D possibly TRBD2 on 6 matching bases. The germline V gene encodes CDR1 MNHNY and CDR2 SVGAGI (reference sequence). The CDR3 is made up of 16 amino acids. The V and J ends lost 2 bases and 4 bases respectively, with 18 bases between them.

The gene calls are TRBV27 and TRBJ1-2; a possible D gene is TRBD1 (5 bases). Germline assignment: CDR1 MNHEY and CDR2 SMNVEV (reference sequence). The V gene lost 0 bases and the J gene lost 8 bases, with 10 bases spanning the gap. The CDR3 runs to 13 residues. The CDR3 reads CASSLSDIGGYTF. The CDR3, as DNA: TGTGCCAGCAGTTTATCGGACATCGGGGGCTACACCTTC.

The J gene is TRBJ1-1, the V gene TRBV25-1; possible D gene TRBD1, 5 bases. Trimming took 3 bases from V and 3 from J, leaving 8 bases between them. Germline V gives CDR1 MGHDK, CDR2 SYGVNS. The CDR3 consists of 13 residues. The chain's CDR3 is CASSERTYTEAFF. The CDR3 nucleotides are TGTGCCAGCAGTGAGAGGACATACACTGAAGCTTTCTTT.

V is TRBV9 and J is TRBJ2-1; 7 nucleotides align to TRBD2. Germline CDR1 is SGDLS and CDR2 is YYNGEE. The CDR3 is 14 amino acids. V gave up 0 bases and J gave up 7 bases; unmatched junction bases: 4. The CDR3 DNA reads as TGTGCCAGCAGCGTAGAAGGGGAGGGGAATGAGCAGTTCTTC. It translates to CASSVEGEGNEQFF.

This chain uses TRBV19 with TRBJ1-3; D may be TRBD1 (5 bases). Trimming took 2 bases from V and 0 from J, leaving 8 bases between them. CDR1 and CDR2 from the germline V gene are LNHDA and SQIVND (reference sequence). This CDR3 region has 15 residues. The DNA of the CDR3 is TGTGCCAGTAGTATATCCCAGGGCTCTGGAAACACCATATATTTT. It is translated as CASSISQGSGNTIYF.

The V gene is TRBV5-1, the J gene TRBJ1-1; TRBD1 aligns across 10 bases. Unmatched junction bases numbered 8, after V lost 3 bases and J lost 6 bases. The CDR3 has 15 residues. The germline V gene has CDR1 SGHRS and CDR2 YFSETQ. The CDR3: CASSSRQGASPEAFF. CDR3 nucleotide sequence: TGCGCCAGCAGCTCCCGACAGGGGGCGTCCCCTGAAGCTTTCTTT. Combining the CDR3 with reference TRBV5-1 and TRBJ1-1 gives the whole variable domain KAGVTQTPRYLIKTRGQQVTLSCSPISGHRSVSWYQQTPGQGLQFLFEYFSETQRNKGNFPGRFSGRQFSNSRSEMNVSTLELGDSALYLCASSSRQGASPEAFFGQGTRLTVV.

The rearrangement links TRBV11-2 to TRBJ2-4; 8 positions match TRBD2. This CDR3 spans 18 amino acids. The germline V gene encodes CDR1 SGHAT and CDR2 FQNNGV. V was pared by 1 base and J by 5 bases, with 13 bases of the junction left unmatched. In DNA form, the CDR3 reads TGTGCCAGCAGCTTAGGGGCTAGCGGGCCGATACGACAAAACATTCAGTACTTC. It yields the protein CASSLGASGPIRQNIQYF. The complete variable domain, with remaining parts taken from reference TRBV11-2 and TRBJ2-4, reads EAGVAQSPRYKIIEKRQSVAFWCNPISGHATLYWYQQILGQGPKLLIQFQNNGVVDDSQLPKDRFSAERLKGVDSTLKIQPAKLEDSAVYLCASSLGASGPIRQNIQYFGAGTRLSVL.